This TCR beta chain came from a study of blood T cell repertoires in COVID-19. About the study: Researchers got acute and convalescent COVID-19 samples from the United States, Italy and Spain.

Sequencing was performed with immunoSEQ multiplex PCR; in TCRdb, only in-frame clones are kept and a portion is missing. The sample carries under 50,000 clones, about three quarters recorded once. The V gene's germline CDR1 is LNHDA and CDR2 SQIVND (reference sequence). CDR3 size: 16 residues. Trimming took 7 bases from V and 3 from J; bases not matched to a gene: 15. This clone appeared once. The genes are TRBV19 and TRBJ2-7, with 7 positions matching TRBD2. Specimen: peripheral blood. The TCR was taken from a human donor with active or convalescent COVID-19. The donor label of this sample is uncertain. CDR3 in amino acids: CASTPPGASGLYEQYF. The CDR3 nucleotides read TGTGCCAGTACCCCCCCCGGGGCTAGCGGTCTCTACGAGCAGTACTTC.